The present TCR beta chain was sequenced within a study of T-cell memory formation after mild COVID-19 (dated by TCRdb to the early 2020s). Context from the whole study: TCR sequence clusters from the two donors were largely donor specific. Two young, previously healthy adult volunteers made up the cohort, one male and one female. In a couple of donors, T-cell clones that expanded and contracted after mild COVID-19 were tracked by sequencing TCRalpha and TCRbeta repertoires over time. What the work shows at the level of the full study, not this receptor alone: SARS-CoV-2 specificity of the second-wave clones peaking on day 37 was not confirmed. Some responding clones were found in pre-infection memory, which suggests that pre-existing cross-reactive memory T cells took part in the SARS-CoV-2 response. From day 15 to 85, contracting clones showed balanced CD4/CD8 phenotypes, whereas a second wave of clones that expanded from day 15 to 37 leaned towards CD4+. The study included only a couple of mild cases, and larger cohorts that include severe cases with pre-infection samples were judged to be necessary. Contracting CD4+ clones were located mainly in the CM and EM memory subsets, whereas CD8+ clones were found to be enriched in EMRA.

PBMCs were isolated by Ficoll-Paque density gradient centrifugation. The CDR1 and CDR2 encoded by the germline V gene are LGHNA and YSLEER. Germline trimming amounts to 0 bases on V and 8 bases on J, with 8 as the count of junction bases outside the gene matches. The CDR3 measures 16 amino acids from cysteine to phenylalanine. Only the CDR3 portion is preserved as DNA: 48 bases, with reading frame beginning at the first base. On this clonotype itself: No cognate antigen has been identified for it. Base-call qualities are not available, and no considerably larger clone is one nucleotide away.

The sequencing machine was an Illumina NovaSeq 6000. Using 5'RACE with constant-segment primers, TCRalpha and TCRbeta cDNA libraries were constructed, with sample barcodes and unique molecular identifiers added in the process. Trizol reagent was used to extract RNA from every sample. Libraries were amplified in two PCR steps, with a second sample barcode and Illumina TruSeq adapters added in the second step. Sequencing of libraries was performed on an Illumina NovaSeq with 2 x 150 bp paired-end reads. From the authors' description of their analysis: The reads were demultiplexed and collapsed into UMI-guided consensus sequences using migec v1.2.7. Using mixcr v2.1.11, UMI consensuses were aligned to TRA and TRB V and J templates and then assembled into clonotypes. Expanded or contracted clonotypes were those called significant by both edgeR and NoisET, with noise models trained on biological replicates. edgeR calls used a false discovery rate-adjusted p below 0.01 and a log2 fold-change threshold of 1. As an exploratory analysis of dynamics, PCA with hierarchical clustering was applied to max-normalized trajectories of the 1000 most abundant clonotypes. The CD4 or CD8 phenotype of responding clones was assigned using the separately sequenced CD4+ and CD8+ repertoires. TCRdb reran the public reads through fastp at Q25 and MiXCR, keeping productive beta chains. Merged by CDR3 protein, the rows form single entries marked with the most common genes and DNA. TCRdb, rather than the study authors, made the V and J calls. The sample data list roughly 550,000 distinct CDR3 sequences, and around 20% of these were observed just once. The ten top clones hold under 15% of the sample.

The sequencing input was PBMCs or a T cell subset sorted from them (not recorded which). The V and J genes are TRBV4-3 and TRBJ2-7; TRBD2 fits 12 bases in the junction. The clonotype originates from an adult woman who had mild COVID-19 (a few samples of this study predate the infection). The sample titles of this study are shuffled in the database, so cell type and time point are left out; the donor was told from shared clones. The DNA sequence reads TGCGCCAGCAGCCAAGATGGCGGCCTAGCGGGAGGGAAGCAGTACTTC. Translation gives CASSQDGGLAGGKQYF.